The clone carrying this T cell receptor beta chain was found a few times. Its matching antigen is unknown. Every bit of the isolated RNA underwent reverse transcription, so sequencing read expressed TCRB transcripts. The repertoire was sequenced with immunoSEQ multiplex PCR; TCRdb's copy has only in-frame clones and lacks some. The data contain about 700,000 clones, roughly an eighth of them singletons. The CDR3 runs 15 residues. Trimming left V 1 base short and J 4 bases short, with 13 bases between. Germline lookup yields CDR1 SGHTA and CDR2 FQGNSA. This sample is drawn from a study of beta chain features in type 1 diabetes. Study-wide background: Age, gender, cell numbers and subset yield matched between patients and controls.

Study-level results: For cells with high TCR expression, cDNA sequencing could yield over-representation. People with Type 1 diabetes carried modestly yet significantly shorter TCRB CDR3s in all four CD4+ subsets.

This TCR was sampled from a man in his late teens or twenties with type 1 diabetes. Source material: naive CD4+ T cells from blood. The chain carries TRBV7-2 and TRBJ1-2; tentatively, D is TRBD1 (5 bases). The CDR3 DNA reads as TGTGCCAGCAGCTTAGGGGGGGTAGACAGCTATGGCTACACCTTC. This gives the protein CASSLGGVDSYGYTF.